This T cell receptor (beta chain) came from a study of vaccination and CD4 T cells after COVID-19. The sample's treatment: roughly nine-day PBMC culture with coronavirus spike peptide pools or control peptides (ViraFEST assay). ViraFEST relied on peptide pools to expand antigen-specific T cells; the TCRs were sequenced afterward. In its sample, this clonotype is medium-sized. Its antigen remains unknown. The Oncomine TCR Beta short-read assay generated sequence data from the DNA of cultured CD4+ T cells. Investigators isolated genomic DNA from cultured CD4+ T cells. TCRdb re-called the PCR reads through MiXCR, storing one row per CDR3 protein. The sample contains around 15,000 distinct CDR3 sequences, 50% to 60% of which appear only once. Germline CDR1 and CDR2: LNHNV and YYDKDF (reference sequence). V lost 0 bases and J 6 bases, leaving 8 bases between the germline ends. This CDR3 contains 13 residues.

The TCR was taken from a human donor who had recovered from COVID-19. V usage is TRBV15 and J usage is TRBJ2-5; D not resolved. The sample here was CD4+ T cells from blood, cultured in vitro, taken before SARS-CoV-2 vaccination. The CDR3, as DNA: TGTGCCACCAGCAGAGATTTAGGCAAGACCCAGTACTTC. It is translated as CATSRDLGKTQYF.